This T cell receptor (beta chain) was captured by sequencing in a study of shared clonotypes between healthy human individuals. Measured with immunoSEQ multiplex PCR; TCRdb has only the in-frame clones, and not every one. The profile shows approximately 740,000 clones, 90% to 95% of them singletons. Germline CDR1 WSHSY, CDR2 SAAADI. Trimming removed 8 bases from V and 1 base from J; junction bases left unmatched: 4. CDR3 length: 14 residues. In the naive CD8 group, cells lacked CD45RO and were positively selected for CCR7, so terminally differentiated effector memory CD45RA+ cells were left out. The sequence was obtained from a young man in good health. The specimen sequenced was naive CD8+ T cells sorted from blood. The gene calls are TRBV10-2 and TRBJ2-5, with 10 nucleotides matching TRBD2. CDR3: CASLSGRAQETQYF. The CDR3 DNA follows: TGCGCCAGCCTCAGCGGGAGGGCCCAAGAGACCCAGTACTTC.